This T cell receptor beta chain originates from a study of cytomegalovirus exposure and HLA in healthy donors. About the study: Roughly 85 million unique TCRs from HLA-typed donors were held in an early release of data. Study-level points and caveats: HLA-A and HLA-B allele assignments for most subjects were reportedly predicted accurately using TCR beta sequences. Sequence variants that were highly shared formed a cluster that was likely a sequencing artifact.

For this clone: Its antigen is currently unknown.

A multiplex PCR was run with 60 Vbeta primers and 13 Jbeta primers. The method was immunoSEQ multiplex PCR; TCRdb's version includes in-frame clones alone and lacks a portion of them. The data show approximately 81,000 clones, with about 74% seen just once and 6% to 8% held by the top ten. CDR1 SGDLS and CDR2 YYNGEE come from the germline V gene. The CDR3 contains 16 residues. V gave up 4 bases and J gave up 3 bases; unmatched junction bases: 7. The receptor was isolated from a woman between 50 and 59 years old in good health and CMV-seropositive. The V call is TRBV9, the J call TRBJ2-1, with 10 bases matching TRBD2. The specimen was PBMCs. The CDR3 nucleotides are TGTGCCAGCAGCCCCCGGACTAGCGGTAACTACAATGAGCAGTTCTTC. Protein sequence: CASSPRTSGNYNEQFF.